The 14 T cell receptor beta chains below come from one sample, sequenced in a study of blood T cells in healthy people across ages. Primers used in a second PCR of roughly 6 to 11 cycles were a sample-barcoded 5' primer and a J-beta primer mix. TCRdb re-analysed the 5' RACE reads in MiXCR, keeping a single row per CDR3 protein. Here the sample spans more than 750,000 distinct CDR3 sequences, almost 30% being singletons. These data were also reused for a study on T cells of mothers and their children.

Sequences were obtained from blood. These receptor sequences come from a woman aged 40 to 50 in good health.

V gene TRBV3-1 combines with J gene TRBJ2-2, with TRBD1 matching over 9 bases. The V segment lost 6 bases and the J segment 0 bases; nucleotides outside the gene matches: 8. Per the germline V gene, CDR1 is LGHDT and CDR2 is YNNKEL (reference sequence). The CDR3 totals 17 residues. CDR3 residues: CASRPGTGLANTGELFF. CDR3 nucleotides: TGTGCCAGCAGACCCGGGACAGGGTTGGCGAACACCGGGGAGCTGTTTTTT.

This clonotype was detected a few times. V and J are TRBV14 and TRBJ1-2; possible D gene TRBD1, 6 bases. The CDR3 spans 15 residues. The ends were cut back, 0 bases at V and 4 bases at J, with 12 bases in the middle. Germline values: CDR1 SGHDN, CDR2 FVKESK. CDR3 nucleotide sequence: TGTGCCAGCAGCCAAGATACAGGGTCGGGCTATGGCTACACCTTC. Translating gives CASSQDTGSGYGYTF.

This chain connects TRBV4-1 to TRBJ1-5; 8 positions agree with TRBD1. CDR1 is MGHRA and CDR2 is YSYEKL in the germline V gene. The V and J ends lost 3 bases and 4 bases, in that order; junction bases with no gene match: 5. CDR3 length equals 15 residues. In nucleotides, the CDR3 is TGCGCCAGCAGCCAGCAGGACAGGGTAAATCAGCCCCAGCATTTT. As protein: CASSQQDRVNQPQHF.

V usage is TRBV29-1 and J usage is TRBJ1-2; 7 nucleotides align to TRBD1. V dropped 5 bases and J dropped 4; count of bases not matched to a gene: 4. This CDR3 spans 12 amino acids. Per germline, CDR1 SQVTM and CDR2 ANQGSEA. CDR3 sequence reads: CSVKPGGYGYTF. CDR3 bases: TGCAGCGTTAAACCAGGGGGCTATGGCTACACCTTC.

The V gene is TRBV5-1, the J gene TRBJ2-1; D might be TRBD2 (5 bases). This CDR3 has 17 residues. V was cut by 2 bases and J by 0 bases, with 15 bases left in between. Germline CDR1 is SGHRS and CDR2 is YFSETQ. CDR3 protein: CASSFAAWRSSYNEQFF. The CDR3 region has the DNA TGCGCCAGCAGCTTTGCGGCCTGGAGGAGCTCCTACAATGAGCAGTTCTTC.

This clonotype was counted only a few times. The V gene is TRBV12-3 or TRBV12-4, the J gene TRBJ2-5, with 8 bases identical to TRBD2. CDR3 size: 15 residues. With V trimmed by 3 bases and J by 5 bases, 8 bases remained unmatched. The DNA of the CDR3 is TGTGCCAGCAGTTTTTTGCGGGGGGCGGATGAGACCCAGTACTTC. It yields the protein CASSFLRGADETQYF.

The J gene is TRBJ1-2, the V gene TRBV5-1, with TRBD1 matching over 7 bases. With V trimmed by 4 bases and J by 1 base, 4 bases remained unmatched. Germline values: CDR1 SGHRS, CDR2 YFSETQ. The CDR3 runs 14 residues. CDR3 in amino acids: CASSGDSLNYGYTF. In DNA, the CDR3 is TGCGCCAGCAGCGGGGACAGCCTTAACTATGGCTACACCTTC.

This clonotype turned up a few times. The V gene is TRBV7-2, the J gene TRBJ1-2, with D unresolved. Between the trimmed V and J ends, which lost 1 base and 10 bases, there was a span of 7 bases. Germline CDR1 reads SGHTA; CDR2 reads FQGNSA. The CDR3 consists of 11 residues. The CDR3 here is CASSLGADYTF. For the CDR3, the DNA is TGTGCCAGCAGCTTAGGGGCCGACTACACCTTC.

This clonotype came up many times. CDR3 bases: TGTGCCAGCACGTGGCAGTATGGCTACACCTTC. This encodes CASTWQYGYTF. The V call is TRBV28, the J call TRBJ1-2; the D is unclear. This CDR3 region has 11 residues. Germline V CDR1 and CDR2: MDHEN, SYDVKM. V was shortened by 7 bases and J by 5 bases, with 8 bases between the two germline ends.

This chain links TRBV7-2 with TRBJ2-3; D is perhaps TRBD2 (6 bases). Trimming left V 2 bases short and J 2 bases short, with 11 bases between. The germline gives CDR1 SGHTA, CDR2 FQGNSA. The CDR3 is 15 amino acids. The CDR3: CASSLMGGYTDTQYF. CDR3 DNA: TGTGCCAGCAGCTTAATGGGGGGATACACAGATACGCAGTATTTT.

Of note for this clonotype: Being one base from a much bigger clone, this may be a read error. The rearrangement uses TRBV4-1 and TRBJ1-5; D not certain. In germline, CDR1 is MGHRA, CDR2 YSYEKL. The CDR3 runs 15 residues. The CDR3: CASCQEEYVTEPQHF. Here the CDR3 DNA reads TGCGCCAGCTGCCAAGAAGAGTACGTCACGGAGCCCCAGCATTTT.

In this sample, this clonotype turned up many times. DNA of the CDR3: TGTGCCAGCAGTCGACAGGGGGCGACCTACGAGCAGTACTTC. This encodes CASSRQGATYEQYF. This chain uses TRBV12-3 or TRBV12-4 with TRBJ2-7, with 10 nucleotides matching TRBD1. V shed 5 bases, J shed 2 bases, and the junction held 3 bases outside the gene matches. CDR3 size: 14 residues.

The rearrangement joins TRBV5-1 to TRBJ2-2; possibly TRBD1 or TRBD2 for D (5 bases each). This CDR3 comprises 13 residues. Germline V gene lookup returns CDR1 SGHRS and CDR2 YFSETQ. The V gene lost 8 bases and the J gene lost 2 bases, with 10 bases spanning the gap. This CDR3 is CASRDGNTGELFF. The CDR3 bases are TGCGCCAGTAGGGACGGTAACACCGGGGAGCTGTTTTTT.

This clonotype was detected a few times. The chain combines TRBV20-1 with TRBJ2-1, with D perhaps TRBD2 (6 bases). This CDR3 has 15 residues. Trimming pared 2 bases from V and 0 bases from J, leaving 11 bases between. The germline V gene has CDR1 DFQATT and CDR2 SNEGSKA (reference sequence). CDR3 protein: CSARKGLLSYNEQFF. The CDR3 DNA is TGCAGTGCTAGAAAGGGACTTCTCTCCTACAATGAGCAGTTCTTC.